Presented here are 4 T cell receptor beta chains from one specimen sequenced in a study of T cells in women clearing cervical HPV infection. Profiled with immunoSEQ multiplex PCR; TCRdb holds only in-frame clones, not every one. The sample holds about 39,000 clones. Source material: blood buffy coat. Receptors were obtained from a woman aged 18 to 75 with a cervical HPV16 infection that either progressed to CIN3+ or cleared (not recorded which).

In the case of this clone: The missing CDR3 end, 3 residues past where the read stops, is filled in from the germline J gene. The genes are TRBV18 and TRBJ1-1; a possible D gene is TRBD1 (5 bases). Germline assignment: CDR1 KGHSH and CDR2 LQKENI. This CDR3 is built from 15 residues. The chain's CDR3 is CASSPSGTNSYEAFF. The part of the CDR3 DNA that was read is TGTGCCAGCTCACCCTCCGGGACTAACTCCTACGAG. Full variable domain (rest looked up from reference TRBV18 and TRBJ1-1): NAGVMQNPRHLVRRRGQEARLRCSPMKGHSHVYWYRQLPEEGLKFMVYLQKENIIDESGMPKERFSAEFPKEGPSILRIQQVVRGDSAAYFCASSPSGTNSYEAFFGQGTRLTVV.

Worth noting for this clone: Read coverage stops 3 residues before the CDR3 terminus; the germline J gene supplies the remainder. J is TRBJ2-7 and V is TRBV6-2 or TRBV6-3; 10 bases align to TRBD1. Looked up from germline, CDR1 is MNHEY and CDR2 is SVGEGT. The trim removed 6 bases at V and 6 bases at J, leaving 11 bases unmatched. This CDR3 is built from 15 residues. The chain's CDR3 is CASSPGQGVVSEQYF. Incomplete CDR3 DNA: TGTGCCAGCAGCCCCGGACAGGGGGTGGTCTCCGAG.

On this clone itself: The read comes to an end 3 residues before the CDR3 does, leaving the germline J gene to fill in the end. The rearrangement links TRBV5-4 to TRBJ2-7; the D gene is possibly TRBD1 (6 bases). Germline V CDR1 and CDR2: SGHNT, YYREEE (reference sequence). Trimming stripped 4 bases from V and 0 bases from J, with 11 bases between. This CDR3 comprises 14 residues. The sequenced CDR3 bases are TGTGCCAGCAGCCCTGGACAGAACTCCTACGAG. This encodes CASSPGQNSYE. The whole CDR3 region reads CASSPGQNSYEQYF.

As to this clone: The read stops 3 residues short of the end of the CDR3; the missing end is completed from the germline J gene. The V call is TRBV6-1, the J call TRBJ1-3, with 7 bases that match TRBD1. Trimming at V came to 2 bases and at J to 8 bases, leaving 9 bases not matched to a gene. Germline values: CDR1 MNHNS, CDR2 SASEGT. The CDR3 runs 15 residues. CDR3 region: CASSESVTGRYTIYF. Partial CDR3 DNA: TGTGCCAGCAGTGAATCGGTGACAGGGAGGTACACC.